The next 9 T cell receptor beta chains were all read from a single sample in a study of blood T cell repertoires in COVID-19. The method was immunoSEQ multiplex PCR; TCRdb's version includes in-frame clones alone and lacks a portion of them. The repertoire has under 200,000 clones, approximately 90% of them found once; the top ten carry about 0.8%. Source material: PBMCs or T cells enriched from blood (not recorded which). The receptors were gathered from a woman aged 18-29 years who had recovered from COVID-19.

This CDR3 reads CSVGGTSGFYTDTQYF. CDR3 coding DNA: TGCAGCGTTGGCGGGACTAGCGGTTTTTACACAGATACGCAGTATTTT. J is TRBJ2-3 and V is TRBV29-1, with 11 bases identical to TRBD2. Per the germline V gene, CDR1 is SQVTM and CDR2 is ANQGSEA. The CDR3 is 16 residues long. V gave up 4 bases and J gave up 2 bases; unmatched junction bases: 8.

The CDR3 nucleotides read TGTGCCAGCAGCTCCCGTTACCGGACTAGCGACATTGGCTTCCAAGAGACCCAGTACTTC. Its protein product is CASSSRYRTSDIGFQETQYF. The V gene is TRBV7-8, the J gene TRBJ2-5, with 9 bases fitting TRBD2. This CDR3 has 20 residues. Trimming cost V 4 bases and J 1 base; bases outside gene matches: 19. Germline V gives CDR1 SGHVS, CDR2 FQNEAQ.

On this clone: The junction does not match germline at one end; this may be a read error. V gene TRBV7-7 combines with J gene TRBJ2-5, with 11 bases aligning to TRBD2. Germline V CDR1 and CDR2: SSHAT, FNYEAQ (reference sequence). This CDR3 contains 17 residues. This chain's CDR3 is CASSLGAGTSGQETQYF. In nucleotides, the CDR3 is TGTGCTAGCAGCTTAGGCGCGGGGACTAGCGGCCAAGAGACCCAGTACTTC.

The chain uses TRBV30 and TRBJ1-4; tentatively, D is TRBD1 (5 bases). Germline V gene sequence: CDR1 GTSNPN, CDR2 SVGIG (reference sequence). This CDR3 is 15 amino acids long. Trimming cost V 1 base and J 8 bases, with 17 bases left between them. CDR3 sequence (DNA): TGTGCCTGGAGTGGGTTGGGGCAGGTGGGGGAAAAACTGTTTTTT. This codes for CAWSGLGQVGEKLFF.

The gene calls are TRBV27 and TRBJ2-7; 12 nucleotides match TRBD1. CDR1 is MNHEY and CDR2 is SMNVEV in the germline V gene (reference sequence). Trimming took 3 bases from V and 5 from J; bases not matched to a gene: 5. CDR3 length: 15 residues. CDR3 sequence reads: CASSLWGQGAHEQYF. As DNA, the CDR3 is TGTGCCAGCAGTTTGTGGGGACAGGGGGCGCACGAGCAGTACTTC.

This chain links TRBV7-9 with TRBJ2-1, with 9 bases aligning to TRBD2. This CDR3 comprises 16 residues. V gave up 1 base and J gave up 6 bases; unmatched junction bases: 7. Germline V lookup: CDR1 SEHNR, CDR2 FQNEAQ (reference sequence). CDR3 region: CASSLVLREGANEQFF. CDR3 nucleotide sequence: TGTGCCAGCAGCTTAGTTTTGCGGGAGGGAGCCAATGAGCAGTTCTTC.

This chain connects TRBV11-2 to TRBJ2-1, with D possibly being TRBD1 (5 bases). Looked up from germline, CDR1 is SGHAT and CDR2 is FQNNGV. V shed 1 base and J shed 3 bases, with 7 bases lying between them. The CDR3 length is 14 residues. CDR3 sequence reads: CASSLGGNYNEQFF. The CDR3 region has the DNA TGTGCCAGCAGCTTAGGGGGCAACTACAATGAGCAGTTCTTC.

The chain's CDR3 is CATSGLAADTQYF. The CDR3 DNA is TGTGCCACCAGTGGACTAGCTGCAGATACGCAGTATTTT. The rearrangement links TRBV24-1 to TRBJ2-3; 7 positions agree with TRBD2. The V and J ends lost 5 bases and 4 bases, in that order; junction bases with no gene match: 2. Germline V gives CDR1 KGHDR, CDR2 SFDVKD. The CDR3 consists of 13 residues.

The CDR3 reads CASSVGYRGGVNTEAFF. The CDR3 bases are TGTGCCAGCAGCGTAGGGTACCGGGGAGGGGTGAACACTGAAGCTTTCTTT. The chain employs TRBV9 and TRBJ1-1; TRBD1 might be the D (5 bases). The CDR3 consists of 17 residues. Germline V gene lookup returns CDR1 SGDLS and CDR2 YYNGEE. V was cut by 0 bases and J by 0 bases, with 15 bases left in between. Using reference TRBV9 and TRBJ1-1 for the parts outside the CDR3, the full variable domain is DSGVTQTPKHLITATGQRVTLRCSPRSGDLSVYWYQQSLDQGLQFLIQYYNGEERAKGNILERFSAQQFPDLHSELNLSSLELGDSALYFCASSVGYRGGVNTEAFFGQGTRLTVV.